These 13 T cell receptor beta chains were sequenced from one sample in a study of T cell repertoires in cytomegalovirus infection. Using its own MiXCR run on the reads, TCRdb lists one record per CDR3 protein. The repertoire holds 700,000 to 850,000 distinct CDR3 sequences, with around a third as singletons. These receptors' targets are unknown. This sample comprised cultured CD8+ T cells from PBMCs, obtained from culture after CMV antigen stimulation. Source of these receptors: a human donor in good health (CMV status not recorded). Some clones in this sample may be carry-over from other donors' samples.

This clonotype was observed at least ten times. This sequence joins TRBV12-3 or TRBV12-4 and TRBJ2-5, with 10 positions matching TRBD2. The CDR3 is 15 residues long. Trimming cost V 3 bases and J 2 bases; bases outside gene matches: 3. The CDR3 DNA reads as TGTGCCAGCAGTTTTATTAGCGGGGGGCAAGAGACCCAGTACTTC. It translates to CASSFISGGQETQYF.

The rearrangement uses TRBV11-2 and TRBJ2-2, with 10 positions matching TRBD1. The CDR3 has 15 amino acids. V gave up 4 bases and J gave up 6 bases; unmatched junction bases: 5. Germline assignment: CDR1 SGHAT and CDR2 FQNNGV. The CDR3 DNA sequence: TGTGCCAGCAGCTGGGACAGGGGAAGCGCCGGGGAGCTGTTTTTT. Amino acid sequence: CASSWDRGSAGELFF.

V gene TRBV12-3 or TRBV12-4 combines with J gene TRBJ2-1; 9 nucleotides align to TRBD1. This CDR3 has 14 amino acids. V shed 6 bases, J shed 7 bases, and the junction held 7 bases outside the gene matches. For the CDR3, the DNA is TGTGCCAGCAGGAATCCGGGACAGGGTAATGAGCAGTTCTTC. Protein: CASRNPGQGNEQFF.

The chain has TRBV12-5 and TRBJ2-3, with 11 bases matching TRBD2. CDR3 size: 16 residues. Unmatched junction bases numbered 6, after V lost 3 bases and J lost 4 bases. CDR1 is LGHNT, CDR2 FRNRAP, per germline. CDR3 DNA: TGTGCTAGTGGTTTTGGGACTAGCGGACACTCAGATACGCAGTATTTT. Translated, it gives CASGFGTSGHSDTQYF.

This chain joins TRBV6-6 and TRBJ1-6, with TRBD1 matching over 9 bases. The CDR3 is 16 residues long. Trimming cost V 3 bases and J 7 bases; bases outside gene matches: 7. Per germline, CDR1 MNHNY and CDR2 SVGAGI (reference sequence). This CDR3 is CASSYRDRERNSPLHF. CDR3 coding DNA: TGTGCCAGCAGTTATAGGGACAGGGAACGGAATTCACCCCTCCACTTT.

The rearrangement uses TRBV4-1 and TRBJ1-2; D gene ambiguous. CDR1 is MGHRA and CDR2 is YSYEKL in the germline V gene. Between the trimmed V and J ends, which lost 5 bases and 7 bases, there was a span of 17 bases. This CDR3 has 14 amino acids. The CDR3 protein is CASSTSPAVVGYTF. In DNA form, the CDR3 reads TGCGCCAGCAGCACCTCCCCGGCAGTTGTTGGCTACACCTTC.

The chain couples TRBV2 to TRBJ1-1; 10 bases agree with TRBD1. With V trimmed by 7 bases and J by 4 bases, 9 bases remained unmatched. There are 15 residues in the CDR3. Germline-derived CDR1 and CDR2 are SNHLY and FYNNEI. CDR3 DNA: TGTGCCAGCACCACGACAGGGGGCATCGCCACTGAAGCTTTCTTT. Its protein is CASTTTGGIATEAFF. The variable domain in full, completed from reference TRBV2 and TRBJ1-1, reads EPEVTQTPSHQVTQMGQEVILRCVPISNHLYFYWYRQILGQKVEFLVSFYNNEISEKSEIFDDQFSVERPDGSNFTLKIRSTKLEDSAMYFCASTTTGGIATEAFFGQGTRLTVV.

The chain carries TRBV7-6 and TRBJ1-2; unclear D gene. Trimming cost V 5 bases and J 4 bases, with 11 bases left between them. The CDR3 spans 13 residues. Germline assignment: CDR1 SGHVS and CDR2 FNYEAQ. The CDR3 nucleotides are TGTGCCAGCAGCCGCCCAGGCTCCTATGGCTACACCTTC. Its translation is CASSRPGSYGYTF.

V gene TRBV7-2 combines with J gene TRBJ1-1, with TRBD1 matching 8 bases. Losses at the gene ends were 2 bases for V and 4 bases for J; bases not matched to a gene: 6. The CDR3 runs 15 residues. Per the germline V gene, CDR1 is SGHTA and CDR2 is FQGNSA. In DNA form, the CDR3 reads TGTGCCAGCAGCTTACGGACAGGGTCCCCCACTGAAGCTTTCTTT. Protein sequence: CASSLRTGSPTEAFF.

The V gene is TRBV4-2, the J gene TRBJ1-4, with unresolved D. This CDR3 has 12 amino acids. In germline, CDR1 is LGHNA, CDR2 YNFKEQ. V lost 0 bases to trimming and J lost 6 bases, with 2 bases between them. CDR3 sequence: CASSQEDEKLFF. The CDR3 coding sequence is TGTGCCAGCAGCCAAGAGGATGAAAAACTGTTTTTT.

The chain links TRBV28 to TRBJ1-2, with TRBD1 matching 9 bases. Trimming removed 1 base from V and 8 bases from J; junction bases left unmatched: 2. From germline, CDR1 is MDHEN and CDR2 SYDVKM. This CDR3 spans 13 amino acids. CDR3 sequence: CASSLYRGQGYTF. In DNA, the CDR3 is TGTGCCAGCAGTTTATACAGGGGGCAGGGCTACACCTTC.

This clonotype appeared many times. The chain employs TRBV7-6 and TRBJ1-4; D call uncertain. The CDR3 is made up of 16 amino acids. V was shortened by 5 bases and J by 0 bases, with 13 bases between the two germline ends. The V gene's germline CDR1 is SGHVS and CDR2 FNYEAQ. The CDR3 region is CASSPGVVSTNEKLFF. The CDR3, as DNA: TGTGCCAGCAGCCCTGGGGTCGTGTCAACTAATGAAAAACTGTTTTTT.

This clonotype has a count of ten or more. V and J are TRBV20-1 and TRBJ2-5, with no clear D. The germline V gene encodes CDR1 DFQATT and CDR2 SNEGSKA (reference sequence). The CDR3 runs to 12 residues. V dropped 6 bases and J dropped 2 bases, with 10 bases sitting between them. The CDR3 nucleotides are TGCAGTGCCTGGCCCGCACAAGAGACCCAGTACTTC. As protein: CSAWPAQETQYF.